The present T cell receptor beta chain was sequenced within a study of shared T cell receptors in the human thymus. Sequenced by immunoSEQ multiplex PCR; TCRdb stores in-frame clones only, minus some. This sample carries under 700,000 clones, around three quarters of them seen once, and the ten largest clones take about 0.013%. Germline values: CDR1 SGHDT, CDR2 YYEEEE. After removal of 4 bases from V and 2 bases from J, the junction contained 3 bases not matched to a gene. The CDR3 spans 13 residues. This sample was shared with a second study, whose subject was human thymus T cells. That report adds: Thymus tissue for the work was resected from patients undergoing corrective heart surgery.

This TCR derives from a boy in the first two years of life with a congenital heart defect. Sequenced sample: thymocytes. The chain recombines TRBV5-6 with TRBJ2-7, with 7 bases aligning to TRBD1. CDR3 protein: CASSRQGPYEQYF. The CDR3 DNA is TGTGCCAGCAGCCGACAGGGACCCTACGAGCAGTACTTC. Supplemented by reference TRBV5-6 and TRBJ2-7, the full variable domain reads DAGVTQSPTHLIKTRGQQVTLRCSPKSGHDTVSWYQQALGQGPQFIFQYYEEEERQRGNFPDRFSGHQFPNYSSELNVNALLLGDSALYLCASSRQGPYEQYFGPGTRLTVT.